The entry below gives a single T cell receptor beta chain sequence along with its context. The sample originates from a study of technical replicates of blood from four donors. The length of the CDR3 is 15 residues. V lost 2 bases, J lost 7 bases, and 17 bases lay in between. The germline V gene encodes CDR1 SNHLY and CDR2 FYNNEI. Assay: immunoSEQ multiplex PCR; the TCRdb copy retains only in-frame clones and omits some. This sample carries 55,000 to 65,000 clones, just over 90% of them seen once, and the ten largest clones take less than 5%. This clonotype originated in a human donor in good health. Some clones in this sample may be carry-over from other donors' samples. Material for sequencing was PBMCs. The J gene is TRBJ1-2, the V gene TRBV2; tentative D call: TRBD1 (5 bases). The CDR3 sequence is CASSEYTGPFGGYTF. The DNA of the CDR3 is TGTGCCAGCAGTGAATATACAGGCCCATTTGGTGGCTACACCTTC.